Below, 21 T cell receptor beta chains from the same sample are listed, as sequenced in a study of CD8+ T cells in alopecia areata. Extraction and reverse transcription of RNA yielded cDNA as the sequencing template. The data were produced by immunoSEQ multiplex PCR, yet TCRdb's version contains in-frame clones alone and is incomplete. The sample carries 200,000 to 250,000 clones, around 62% recorded once. Source: CD4+ T cells sorted from blood, taken at week 0. The receptors originated from a human donor with alopecia areata.

This clone was seen only a few times. This sequence joins TRBV18 and TRBJ1-5; D remains unclear. CDR3 length: 13 amino acids. In germline, CDR1 is KGHSH, CDR2 LQKENI. Between the trimmed V and J ends, which lost 3 bases and 3 bases, there was a span of 6 bases. CDR3 sequence (DNA): TGTGCCAGCTCACCGACGGACAATCAGCCCCAGCATTTT. It specifies CASSPTDNQPQHF. The whole variable domain, filled in from reference TRBV18 and TRBJ1-5, reads NAGVMQNPRHLVRRRGQEARLRCSPMKGHSHVYWYRQLPEEGLKFMVYLQKENIIDESGMPKERFSAEFPKEGPSILRIQQVVRGDSAAYFCASSPTDNQPQHFGDGTRLSIL.

The chain recombines TRBV10-2 with TRBJ1-5; 7 nucleotides line up with TRBD1. V gave up 7 bases and J gave up 6 bases; unmatched junction bases: 9. CDR1 WSHSY and CDR2 SAAADI come from the germline V gene. The CDR3 is made up of 14 amino acids. CDR3 bases: TGCGCCAGCAAACAGGGGACTGGGAGTCAGCCCCAGCATTTT. It translates to CASKQGTGSQPQHF.

This chain links TRBV7-9 with TRBJ2-2; TRBD2 agrees at 8 bases. This CDR3 comprises 16 residues. J lost 0 bases, V lost 4 bases, and 4 bases had no gene match. Germline-derived CDR1 and CDR2 are SEHNR and FQNEAQ (reference sequence). The CDR3 nucleotides read TGTGCCAGCAGCTCCAGACTAGCGACGAACACCGGGGAGCTGTTTTTT. Amino acids: CASSSRLATNTGELFF.

This clone was detected only once. The V and J genes are TRBV11-2 and TRBJ2-7; 11 bases match TRBD2. V trimming: 4 bases; J trimming: 4 bases; junction bases outside the gene matches: 6. The CDR3 has 15 amino acids. In germline, CDR1 is SGHAT, CDR2 FQNNGV. The DNA for the CDR3 is TGTGCCAGCAGCTCTTATAGCGGGAGGGGGTACGAGCAGTACTTC. Protein product: CASSSYSGRGYEQYF.

The CDR3 sequence: CASSVGGGADTEAFF. CDR3 nucleotide sequence: TGTGCCAGCAGCGTAGGAGGAGGGGCGGACACTGAAGCTTTCTTT. The gene calls are TRBV9 and TRBJ1-1; possibly TRBD1 for D (5 bases). Germline lookup yields CDR1 SGDLS and CDR2 YYNGEE. V was cut by 0 bases and J by 3 bases, with 12 bases left in between. The CDR3 loop spans 15 amino acids. Full variable domain (remainder filled in from reference TRBV9 and TRBJ1-1): DSGVTQTPKHLITATGQRVTLRCSPRSGDLSVYWYQQSLDQGLQFLIQYYNGEERAKGNILERFSAQQFPDLHSELNLSSLELGDSALYFCASSVGGGADTEAFFGQGTRLTVV.

V is TRBV7-9 and J is TRBJ2-7; 10 bases match TRBD1. The CDR3 has 14 residues. In germline, CDR1 is SEHNR, CDR2 FQNEAQ (reference sequence). The J segment lost 4 bases and the V segment lost 5 bases, leaving 5 bases of the junction unmatched. The CDR3 bases are TGTGCCAGCAGCGCCGGGACAGGGGATTACGAGCAGTACTTC. Translated, it gives CASSAGTGDYEQYF.

The chain joins TRBV5-1 to TRBJ2-7, with D unclear. CDR3 length: 12 amino acids. Per germline, CDR1 SGHRS and CDR2 YFSETQ. The V gene lost 0 bases and the J gene lost 4 bases, with 5 bases spanning the gap. In DNA form, the CDR3 reads TGCGCCAGCAGCTTGGGAGAATACGAGCAGTACTTC. It translates to CASSLGEYEQYF.

The chain carries TRBV5-6 and TRBJ1-1; D uncertain. Trimming stripped 2 bases from V and 7 bases from J, with 9 bases between. The germline gives CDR1 SGHDT, CDR2 YYEEEE. The CDR3 spans 12 residues. DNA of the CDR3: TGTGCCAGCAGCTTCGTGACCGGTGAAGCTTTCTTT. It specifies CASSFVTGEAFF.

The chain links TRBV18 to TRBJ1-5, with D perhaps matching TRBD1 (5 bases). From germline, CDR1 is KGHSH and CDR2 LQKENI. This CDR3 spans 13 amino acids. Trimming shortened V by 10 bases and J by 6 bases, and 16 bases separated the two germline ends. The CDR3 loop reads CATSPGLGQPQHF. DNA of the CDR3: TGTGCCACCTCCCCAGGGTTGGGTCAGCCCCAGCATTTT.

The rearrangement joins TRBV5-1 to TRBJ2-7; 8 positions match TRBD2. The V gene's germline CDR1 is SGHRS and CDR2 YFSETQ. CDR3 length: 14 residues. V lost 4 bases to trimming and J lost 5 bases; unmatched junction nucleotides: 8. CDR3 region: CASSPIAGGHEQYF. The CDR3 bases are TGCGCCAGCAGCCCCATCGCGGGGGGCCACGAGCAGTACTTC.

The chain is built from TRBV5-1 and TRBJ2-7; D possibly matches TRBD1 or TRBD2 (5 bases each). V gave up 4 bases and J gave up 10 bases, with 21 bases separating them. Germline CDR1 is SGHRS and CDR2 is YFSETQ. The CDR3 is 14 residues long. The CDR3 coding sequence is TGCGCCAGCAGCAACCCGACCAGAGGGGTCTTACAGTACTTC. Amino acid sequence: CASSNPTRGVLQYF. Combining the CDR3 with reference TRBV5-1 and TRBJ2-7 gives the whole variable domain KAGVTQTPRYLIKTRGQQVTLSCSPISGHRSVSWYQQTPGQGLQFLFEYFSETQRNKGNFPGRFSGRQFSNSRSEMNVSTLELGDSALYLCASSNPTRGVLQYFGPGTRLTVT.

The V call is TRBV2, the J call TRBJ2-7; TRBD1 agrees at 7 bases. The V and J ends lost 6 bases and 0 bases, in that order; junction bases with no gene match: 8. CDR3 length: 15 residues. In germline, CDR1 is SNHLY, CDR2 FYNNEI. The CDR3 DNA sequence: TGTGCCAGCAGCCCGGACAGGAGGAGCTCCTACGAGCAGTACTTC. It translates to CASSPDRRSSYEQYF.

This chain uses TRBV18 with TRBJ2-3, with TRBD1 matching over 8 bases. The trim removed 4 bases at V and 4 bases at J, leaving 4 bases unmatched. The CDR3 runs to 14 residues. The germline V gene encodes CDR1 KGHSH and CDR2 LQKENI. For the CDR3, the DNA is TGTGCCAGCTCACGGACAGGGAGTCCAGATACGCAGTATTTT. Protein sequence: CASSRTGSPDTQYF.

The V call is TRBV6-5, the J call TRBJ2-7; TRBD2 is a possible D gene (5 bases). The CDR3 length is 15 residues. V was cut by 0 bases and J by 5 bases, with 14 bases left in between. Germline V CDR1 and CDR2: MNHEY, SVGAGI. DNA of the CDR3: TGTGCCAGCAGTTACTCGAATCGGGGTCATGACGAGCAGTACTTC. This codes for CASSYSNRGHDEQYF.

This clone was picked up one time. J is TRBJ2-7 and V is TRBV6-1; no definite D call. The V end lost 0 bases, the J end lost 0 bases, and 12 bases lay between the germline ends. The CDR3 has 16 residues. Germline values: CDR1 MNHNS, CDR2 SASEGT. DNA of the CDR3: TGTGCCAGCAGTGAAGCGAACTGGTTTAGCTCCTACGAGCAGTACTTC. It is translated as CASSEANWFSSYEQYF.

This clone occurred many times. The rearrangement links TRBV6-1 to TRBJ1-4, with D maybe TRBD1 (5 bases). V was shortened by 8 bases and J by 8 bases, with 12 bases between the two germline ends. CDR1 is MNHNS and CDR2 is SASEGT in the germline V gene. CDR3 size: 12 residues. The CDR3 is CASSRDGEKLFF. The CDR3 DNA reads as TGTGCCAGCTCCAGGGATGGAGAAAAACTGTTTTTT.

V gene TRBV18 combines with J gene TRBJ1-2; D call uncertain. This CDR3 contains 13 residues. V dropped 3 bases and J dropped 6 bases, with 11 bases sitting between them. Germline-derived CDR1 and CDR2 are KGHSH and LQKENI. The DNA for the CDR3 is TGTGCCAGCTCACCTCGGTTGAACCATGGCTACACCTTC. It specifies CASSPRLNHGYTF.

This chain connects TRBV2 to TRBJ1-4; TRBD1 agrees at 7 bases. V lost 3 bases to trimming and J lost 3 bases; unmatched junction nucleotides: 7. The CDR3 is made up of 16 amino acids. CDR1 and CDR2 from the germline V gene are SNHLY and FYNNEI. The DNA for the CDR3 is TGTGCCAGCAGTGATGACAGGGTGCTCGCTAATGAAAAACTGTTTTTT. This codes for CASSDDRVLANEKLFF.

The V gene is TRBV13, the J gene TRBJ2-1; 7 bases agree with TRBD1. CDR1 PRHDT and CDR2 FYEKMQ come from the germline V gene (reference sequence). With V trimmed by 2 bases and J by 6 bases, 4 bases remained unmatched. The CDR3 length is 14 residues. This CDR3 is CASSLRGPRNEQFF. CDR3 DNA sequence: TGTGCCAGCAGCTTAAGGGGGCCTCGCAATGAGCAGTTCTTC.

The rearrangement links TRBV27 to TRBJ1-4; D is unresolved. The CDR3 runs 14 residues. Germline V gives CDR1 MNHEY, CDR2 SMNVEV (reference sequence). V shed 3 bases and J shed 3 bases, with 8 bases lying between them. The CDR3 DNA follows: TGTGCCAGCAGTTTTAGGGAGTCTAATGAAAAACTGTTTTTT. It encodes CASSFRESNEKLFF.

This clone was detected once. This chain connects TRBV4-2 to TRBJ2-1; D is unresolved. Trimming removed 0 bases from V and 5 bases from J, with 8 bases in between. Germline V gives CDR1 LGHNA, CDR2 YNFKEQ. This CDR3 contains 14 residues. CDR3 residues: CASSQDNSDNEQFF. The CDR3 DNA reads TGTGCCAGCAGCCAAGATAATAGTGACAATGAGCAGTTCTTC.